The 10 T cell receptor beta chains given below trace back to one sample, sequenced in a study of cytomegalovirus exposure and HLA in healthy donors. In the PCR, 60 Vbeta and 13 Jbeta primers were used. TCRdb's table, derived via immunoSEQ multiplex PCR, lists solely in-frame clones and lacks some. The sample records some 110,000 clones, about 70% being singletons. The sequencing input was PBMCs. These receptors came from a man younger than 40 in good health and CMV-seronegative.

The CDR3 DNA sequence: TGTGCCAGCAGTTCCTACAGGGTCGCGGCCAAAAACATTCAGTACTTC. Its translation: CASSSYRVAAKNIQYF. The gene calls are TRBV28 and TRBJ2-4; D is possibly TRBD1 (6 bases). The CDR3 spans 16 residues. V lost 4 bases, J lost 1 base, and 14 bases lay in between. Germline V gene data show CDR1 as MDHEN and CDR2 as SYDVKM.

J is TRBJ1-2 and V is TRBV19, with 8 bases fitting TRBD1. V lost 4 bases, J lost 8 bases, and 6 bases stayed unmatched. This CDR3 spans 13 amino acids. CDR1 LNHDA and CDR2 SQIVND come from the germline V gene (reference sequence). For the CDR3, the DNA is TGTGCCAGTAGTAACCACAGGGGGGACGGCTACACCTTC. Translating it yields CASSNHRGDGYTF.

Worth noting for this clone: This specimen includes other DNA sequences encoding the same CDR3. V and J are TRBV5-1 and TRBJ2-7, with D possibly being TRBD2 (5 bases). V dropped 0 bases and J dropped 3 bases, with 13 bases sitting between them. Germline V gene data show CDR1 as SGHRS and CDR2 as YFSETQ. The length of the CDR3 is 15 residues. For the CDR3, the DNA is TGCGCCAGCAGCTTGGCCCCAGGAGGCTACTACGAGCAGTACTTC. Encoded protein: CASSLAPGGYYEQYF.

The CDR3, as DNA: TGTGCCAGCAGCTCCCCCCCGGGACAGGGCACTAGCACAGATACGCAGTATTTT. This translates into CASSSPPGQGTSTDTQYF. This sequence joins TRBV11-3 and TRBJ2-3; 9 positions match TRBD1. Germline V gives CDR1 SGHNT, CDR2 YENEEA. The CDR3 has 18 amino acids. V lost 4 bases to trimming and J lost 0 bases; unmatched junction nucleotides: 11.

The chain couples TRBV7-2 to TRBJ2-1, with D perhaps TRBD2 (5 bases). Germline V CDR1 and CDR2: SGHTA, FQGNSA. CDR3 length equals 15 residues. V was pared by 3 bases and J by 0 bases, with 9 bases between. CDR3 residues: CASSFLGSSYNEQFF. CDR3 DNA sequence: TGTGCCAGCAGCTTTTTAGGGAGCTCCTACAATGAGCAGTTCTTC.

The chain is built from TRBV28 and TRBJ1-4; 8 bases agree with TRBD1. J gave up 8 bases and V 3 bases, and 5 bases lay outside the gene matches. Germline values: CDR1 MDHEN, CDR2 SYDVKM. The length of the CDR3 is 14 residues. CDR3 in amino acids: CASSFQGAWEKLFF. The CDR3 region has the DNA TGTGCCAGCAGTTTCCAGGGGGCCTGGGAAAAACTGTTTTTT. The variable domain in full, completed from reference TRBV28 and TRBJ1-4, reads DVKVTQSSRYLVKRTGEKVFLECVQDMDHENMFWYRQDPGLGLRLIYFSYDVKMKEKGDIPEGYSVSREKKERFSLILESASTNQTSMYLCASSFQGAWEKLFFGSGTQLSVL.

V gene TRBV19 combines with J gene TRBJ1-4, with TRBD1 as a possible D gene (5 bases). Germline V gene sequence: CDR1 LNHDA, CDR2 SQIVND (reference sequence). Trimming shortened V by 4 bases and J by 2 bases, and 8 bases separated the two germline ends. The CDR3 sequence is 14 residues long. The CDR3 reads CASSKKGTNEKLFF. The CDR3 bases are TGTGCCAGTAGTAAGAAGGGGACTAATGAAAAACTGTTTTTT.

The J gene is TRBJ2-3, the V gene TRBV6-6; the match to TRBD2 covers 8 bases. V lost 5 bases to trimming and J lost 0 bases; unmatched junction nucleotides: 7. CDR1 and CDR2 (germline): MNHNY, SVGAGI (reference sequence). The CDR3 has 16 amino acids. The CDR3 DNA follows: TGTGCCAGCAGTGCCACACTAGCGGAAAGCACAGATACGCAGTATTTT. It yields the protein CASSATLAESTDTQYF.

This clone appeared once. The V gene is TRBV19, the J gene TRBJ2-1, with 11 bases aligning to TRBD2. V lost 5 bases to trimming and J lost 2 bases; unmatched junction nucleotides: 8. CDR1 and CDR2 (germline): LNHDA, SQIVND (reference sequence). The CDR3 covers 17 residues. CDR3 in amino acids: CASSGGRLAGTYNEQFF. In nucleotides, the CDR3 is TGTGCCAGTAGTGGCGGGCGACTAGCGGGGACCTACAATGAGCAGTTCTTC. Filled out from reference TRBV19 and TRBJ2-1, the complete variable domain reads DGGITQSPKYLFRKEGQNVTLSCEQNLNHDAMYWYRQDPGQGLRLIYYSQIVNDFQKGDIAEGYSVSREKKESFPLTVTSAQKNPTAFYLCASSGGRLAGTYNEQFFGPGTRLTVL.

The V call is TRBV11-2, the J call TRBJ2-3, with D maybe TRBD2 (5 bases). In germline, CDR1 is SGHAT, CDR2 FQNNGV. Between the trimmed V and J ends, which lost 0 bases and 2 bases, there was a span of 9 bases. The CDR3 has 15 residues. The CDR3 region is CASSLDGGFTDTQYF. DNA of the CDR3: TGTGCCAGCAGCTTAGACGGAGGATTCACAGATACGCAGTATTTT.